The 32 T cell receptor beta chains listed next were all sequenced from one sample in a study of CD4 T cells in relation to SARS-CoV-2 and coronaviruses. Method: immunoSEQ multiplex PCR; TCRdb's copy keeps in-frame clones and lacks some. The table has tens of thousands of clones, around 67% seen once. The unexposed donors gave CD4+ T cells in about 2010-2019, prior to COVID-19. The cells were cultured for less than twelve days before CD4+ T cells were isolated. The antigens these receptors bind are not known. Material: CD4+ T cells from PBMCs, cultured in vitro. The receptors stem from a human donor in good health.

The genes are TRBV29-1 and TRBJ2-5; TRBD2 matches at 9 bases. The germline CDR1 and CDR2 sequences are SQVTM and ANQGSEA. This CDR3 comprises 13 residues. Trimming took 5 bases from V and 2 from J; bases not matched to a gene: 3. Here the CDR3 reads CSVRLAAQETQYF. The CDR3 nucleotides read TGCAGCGTTCGACTAGCGGCTCAAGAGACCCAGTACTTC.

This clone was seen a handful of times. The chain couples TRBV19 to TRBJ2-2, with TRBD2 identical over 9 bases. The CDR3 runs to 16 residues. Trimming removed 5 bases from V and 4 bases from J; junction bases left unmatched: 8. The germline V gene encodes CDR1 LNHDA and CDR2 SQIVND (reference sequence). In DNA, the CDR3 is TGTGCCAGTAGTTTACATAGCGGGGGATTCACCGGGGAGCTGTTTTTT. Its translation is CASSLHSGGFTGELFF.

The chain has TRBV6-2 or TRBV6-3 and TRBJ2-2, with TRBD1 matching over 7 bases. CDR1 is MNHEY, CDR2 SVGEGT, per germline. The V segment lost 4 bases and the J segment 3 bases; nucleotides outside the gene matches: 11. This CDR3 comprises 17 residues. CDR3 DNA sequence: TGTGCCAGCAGTTTTCCCTCGACAGGGTGGTACACCGGGGAGCTGTTTTTT. Translating gives CASSFPSTGWYTGELFF.

The rearrangement joins TRBV19 to TRBJ2-3, with unresolved D. V shed 3 bases and J shed 6 bases, with 4 bases lying between them. The CDR3 is 11 amino acids. CDR1 and CDR2 from the germline V gene are LNHDA and SQIVND (reference sequence). In nucleotides, the CDR3 is TGTGCCAGTAGTATTAAGGATACGCAGTATTTT. Its protein product is CASSIKDTQYF.

This chain links TRBV19 with TRBJ2-7, with a weak D call TRBD1 (7 bases). Per the germline V gene, CDR1 is LNHDA and CDR2 is SQIVND (reference sequence). V gave up 6 bases and J gave up 4 bases, with 19 bases separating them. This CDR3 is built from 15 residues. The DNA for the CDR3 is TGTGCCAGTAGCCCCTTGGCGGGACAGTTATACGAGCAGTACTTC. Residues: CASSPLAGQLYEQYF.

This clone was seen only a few times. V is TRBV5-4 and J is TRBJ2-7; D not certain. Germline V gene data show CDR1 as SGHNT and CDR2 as YYREEE (reference sequence). This CDR3 spans 16 amino acids. Trimming left V 3 bases short and J 2 bases short, with 18 bases between. The CDR3 nucleotides read TGTGCCAGCAGCTCCCTGACTGGACCTGCCCCCTACGAGCAGTACTTC. It specifies CASSSLTGPAPYEQYF.

This chain connects TRBV5-1 to TRBJ2-5, with 11 positions matching TRBD1. The V and J ends lost 7 bases and 2 bases, in that order; junction bases with no gene match: 10. The CDR3 consists of 16 residues. Germline V CDR1 and CDR2: SGHRS, YFSETQ. CDR3 nucleotides: TGCGCCAGCCTTATTACCGGGACAGGGGGTCAAGAGACCCAGTACTTC. This encodes CASLITGTGGQETQYF.

The chain has TRBV5-1 and TRBJ1-2; TRBD1 matches 11 bases. Germline V gives CDR1 SGHRS, CDR2 YFSETQ. The CDR3 is 15 amino acids. The J segment lost 3 bases and the V segment lost 4 bases, leaving 5 bases of the junction unmatched. The CDR3 DNA sequence: TGCGCCAGCAGCCCCCGGACAGGGGGCGACTATGGCTACACCTTC. It specifies CASSPRTGGDYGYTF.

The rearrangement links TRBV27 to TRBJ2-7, with D uncertain. The ends were cut back, 4 bases at V and 0 bases at J, with 7 bases in the middle. CDR1 and CDR2 from the germline V gene are MNHEY and SMNVEV (reference sequence). This CDR3 spans 13 amino acids. DNA of the CDR3: TGTGCCAGCAGTTCAGGTTTCTCCTACGAGCAGTACTTC. Residues: CASSSGFSYEQYF.

This chain's CDR3 is CATTAAGANTGELFF. The CDR3 DNA reads as TGTGCCACGACCGCCGCAGGAGCGAACACCGGGGAGCTGTTTTTT. V is TRBV10-3 and J is TRBJ2-2; no firm D call. Deletions cut 10 bases from V and 0 bases from J, with 15 bases between. Germline CDR1 ENHRY, CDR2 SYGVKD. CDR3 length equals 15 residues.

V usage is TRBV9 and J usage is TRBJ1-2; TRBD1 matches at 10 bases. This CDR3 is 15 amino acids long. Trimming at V came to 2 bases and at J to 4 bases, leaving 5 bases not matched to a gene. CDR1 and CDR2 (germline): SGDLS, YYNGEE. CDR3 DNA: TGTGCCAGCAGCGTTGGGACAGGGGACTCCTATGGCTACACCTTC. Its protein product is CASSVGTGDSYGYTF.

V is TRBV9 and J is TRBJ2-7; no firm D call. The CDR3 extends over 14 amino acids. In germline, CDR1 is SGDLS, CDR2 YYNGEE. Trimming left V 0 bases short and J 0 bases short, with 7 bases between. The CDR3 DNA sequence: TGTGCCAGCAGCGTAGGGATCGGCTCCTACGAGCAGTACTTC. Translated: CASSVGIGSYEQYF.

The chain recombines TRBV6-1 with TRBJ2-7; TRBD1 is a possible D gene (5 bases). This CDR3 has 12 residues. Looked up from germline, CDR1 is MNHNS and CDR2 is SASEGT. V was cut by 6 bases and J by 3 bases, with 9 bases left in between. CDR3 DNA: TGTGCCAGCAGACTCGACAGCTACGAGCAGTACTTC. It specifies CASRLDSYEQYF.

The J gene is TRBJ2-7, the V gene TRBV3-1 (or the pseudogene TRBV3-2), with D hard to call. V dropped 0 bases and J dropped 1 base, with 7 bases sitting between them. This CDR3 has 14 residues. Germline V lookup: CDR1 LGHDT, CDR2 YNNKEL (reference sequence). The CDR3 DNA reads TGTGCCAGCAGCCAAGATCCGTCATCCTACGAGCAGTACTTC. Translated: CASSQDPSSYEQYF.

This chain links TRBV24-1 with TRBJ2-1, with 12 bases that match TRBD2. The germline V gene encodes CDR1 KGHDR and CDR2 SFDVKD. The CDR3 contains 15 residues. V was clipped by 9 bases and J by 8 bases; unmatched bases: 10. The CDR3 here is CATPSGLAGQDEQFF. The CDR3 bases are TGTGCCACCCCAAGCGGACTAGCGGGACAGGATGAGCAGTTCTTC.

This chain joins TRBV19 and TRBJ2-1; 9 nucleotides line up with TRBD1. Germline trimming cut 3 bases from V and 4 bases from J; bases unmatched to any gene: 4. In germline, CDR1 is LNHDA, CDR2 SQIVND (reference sequence). The CDR3 is 15 residues long. The CDR3 DNA reads TGTGCCAGTAGTATCGGGGGGACAGGGTACAATGAGCAGTTCTTC. Amino acids: CASSIGGTGYNEQFF.

V gene TRBV9 combines with J gene TRBJ1-5; no clear D gene. The CDR3 is made up of 15 amino acids. From germline, CDR1 is SGDLS and CDR2 YYNGEE. V dropped 0 bases and J dropped 1 base, with 8 bases sitting between them. The CDR3 region is CASSVGGMSNQPQHF. CDR3 sequence (DNA): TGTGCCAGCAGCGTAGGGGGAATGAGCAATCAGCCCCAGCATTTT.

This clone was seen a few times. The J gene is TRBJ1-1, the V gene TRBV12-3 or TRBV12-4; no clear D. The CDR3 length is 13 residues. Trimming pared 11 bases from V and 5 bases from J, leaving 18 bases between. As DNA, the CDR3 is TGTGCCTCAAGAACGGCCCCGGGGACTGAAGCTTTCTTT. It encodes CASRTAPGTEAFF.

The chain uses TRBV7-2 and TRBJ2-7; D assignment may be TRBD1 or TRBD2 (5 bases each). This CDR3 region has 13 residues. Germline-derived CDR1 and CDR2 are SGHTA and FQGNSA. With 5 bases removed from V and 7 bases from J, the gap between germline ends came to 15 bases. CDR3 sequence: CASSPPGTEEQYF. The CDR3 nucleotides read TGTGCCAGCAGCCCCCCCGGGACGGAAGAGCAGTACTTC.

This clone was seen a few times. The V gene is TRBV7-2, the J gene TRBJ1-1; the match to TRBD1 covers 8 bases. J gave up 6 bases and V 6 bases, and 12 bases lay outside the gene matches. Germline lookup yields CDR1 SGHTA and CDR2 FQGNSA. CDR3 size: 15 residues. The CDR3 spells CASSLFQGASAEAFF. The CDR3 DNA follows: TGTGCCAGCAGTCTTTTCCAGGGGGCCAGCGCTGAAGCTTTCTTT. The variable domain in full, completed from reference TRBV7-2 and TRBJ1-1, reads GAGVSQSPSNKVTEKGKDVELRCDPISGHTALYWYRQSLGQGLEFLIYFQGNSAPDKSGLPSDRFSAERTGGSVSTLTIQRTQQEDSAVYLCASSLFQGASAEAFFGQGTRLTVV.

The rearrangement links TRBV7-2 to TRBJ2-7; D perhaps matches TRBD2 (6 bases). Looked up from germline, CDR1 is SGHTA and CDR2 is FQGNSA. CDR3 length: 15 residues. The germline V and J ends were trimmed by 4 bases and 0 bases, with 13 bases remaining between them. Here the CDR3 DNA reads TGTGCCAGCAGCTCATCGGGACTCAGCTCCTACGAGCAGTACTTC. Residues: CASSSSGLSSYEQYF. Full variable domain (missing parts from reference TRBV7-2 and TRBJ2-7): GAGVSQSPSNKVTEKGKDVELRCDPISGHTALYWYRQSLGQGLEFLIYFQGNSAPDKSGLPSDRFSAERTGGSVSTLTIQRTQQEDSAVYLCASSSSGLSSYEQYFGPGTRLTVT.

This chain uses TRBV7-2 with TRBJ2-5, with D perhaps being TRBD1 or TRBD2 (5 bases each). This CDR3 region has 14 residues. The V gene lost 0 bases and the J gene lost 4 bases, with 9 bases spanning the gap. Looked up from germline, CDR1 is SGHTA and CDR2 is FQGNSA. The CDR3 protein is CASSLAPGPETQYF. The CDR3 DNA follows: TGTGCCAGCAGCTTAGCCCCGGGGCCAGAGACCCAGTACTTC.

This clone was found once. V gene TRBV6-5 combines with J gene TRBJ1-1; no firm D call. Trimming took 2 bases from V and 4 from J, leaving 17 bases between them. This CDR3 comprises 16 residues. In germline, CDR1 is MNHEY, CDR2 SVGAGI. The CDR3 loop reads CASSYELGRVSTEAFF. DNA of the CDR3: TGTGCCAGCAGTTACGAGCTCGGACGTGTGTCCACTGAAGCTTTCTTT.

The sample holds a few counts of this clone. CDR3 region: CASSYGGASGYTF. The CDR3 region has the DNA TGTGCCAGCAGCTACGGGGGCGCCTCTGGCTACACCTTC. The rearrangement links TRBV5-6 to TRBJ1-2; TRBD1 might be the D (6 bases). V shed 3 bases and J shed 7 bases, with 13 bases lying between them. The CDR3 consists of 13 residues. CDR1 and CDR2 from the germline V gene are SGHDT and YYEEEE.

The chain employs TRBV5-1 and TRBJ1-4; 10 positions match TRBD1. Trimming removed 4 bases from V and 7 bases from J; junction bases left unmatched: 4. The CDR3 extends over 14 amino acids. The germline V gene encodes CDR1 SGHRS and CDR2 YFSETQ. CDR3 bases: TGCGCCAGCAGCACGACAGGGGGCGGTGAAAAACTGTTTTTT. Protein sequence: CASSTTGGGEKLFF.

The chain recombines TRBV12-3 or TRBV12-4 with TRBJ2-1; no clear D gene. The CDR3 covers 10 residues. V gave up 7 bases and J gave up 10 bases, with 8 bases separating them. The CDR3 protein is CASKLREQFF. The DNA of the CDR3 is TGTGCCAGCAAGTTACGGGAGCAGTTCTTC.

The chain's CDR3 is CASSSSGGDGYEQYF. CDR3 DNA: TGTGCCAGCAGCAGTAGCGGGGGGGACGGCTACGAGCAGTACTTC. The V and J genes are TRBV7-6 and TRBJ2-7, with TRBD2 matching 11 bases. Germline V lookup: CDR1 SGHVS, CDR2 FNYEAQ. Trimming cost V 5 bases and J 3 bases; bases outside gene matches: 6. This CDR3 comprises 15 residues.

The chain combines TRBV10-2 with TRBJ1-5; D not certain. V was clipped by 4 bases and J by 0 bases, with 4 bases between them. Per germline, CDR1 WSHSY and CDR2 SAAADI. This CDR3 contains 13 residues. The CDR3 loop reads CASSGDSNQPQHF. In DNA form, the CDR3 reads TGCGCCAGCAGTGGCGATAGCAATCAGCCCCAGCATTTT.

This chain links TRBV12-5 with TRBJ2-3; 10 bases are a match to TRBD1. The germline V gene encodes CDR1 LGHNT and CDR2 FRNRAP. This CDR3 spans 19 amino acids. The ends lost 0 bases at V and 0 bases at J; junction bases unmatched: 9. The CDR3 nucleotides are TGTGCTAGTGGTTTGGTGACAGGGGGCGCTTCAGGGAGCACAGATACGCAGTATTTT. Translated: CASGLVTGGASGSTDTQYF.

This rearrangement joins TRBV3-1 (or the pseudogene TRBV3-2) to TRBJ2-7; D ambiguous. The CDR3 is 14 residues long. Trimming removed 4 bases from V and 2 bases from J, with 12 bases in between. CDR1 LGHDT and CDR2 YNNKEL come from the germline V gene (reference sequence). The CDR3 DNA reads as TGTGCCAGCAGCCGACCCGGTGACCCCTACGAGCAGTACTTC. This encodes CASSRPGDPYEQYF.

By sample share, this clone is large. The rearrangement joins TRBV9 to TRBJ2-7, with unresolved D. V was cut by 4 bases and J by 5 bases, with 16 bases left in between. Germline V gives CDR1 SGDLS, CDR2 YYNGEE. CDR3 length equals 14 residues. The CDR3 nucleotides are TGTGCCAGCAGCCTCTCCCCAGCGTCCCACGAGCAGTACTTC. Translation gives CASSLSPASHEQYF.

V gene TRBV2 combines with J gene TRBJ2-2, with 7 bases identical to TRBD1. The germline V gene encodes CDR1 SNHLY and CDR2 FYNNEI. The J segment lost 3 bases and the V segment lost 7 bases, leaving 5 bases of the junction unmatched. The CDR3 covers 14 residues. This CDR3 is CASTQQGHTGELFF. The CDR3 DNA reads TGTGCCAGCACCCAACAGGGGCACACCGGGGAGCTGTTTTTT.